The clone carrying this T cell receptor beta chain was observed a few times. Its specificity is unknown. These data come from a study of T cells in localized non-small cell lung cancer. Broader study findings: Only one tumor region went through sequencing, so heterogeneity may still be there. Longer survival (overall) was linked to higher T cell density in blood. Uninvolved adjacent lung had the highest recorded T cell clonality, with tumor below it.

Assay used: immunoSEQ multiplex PCR; TCRdb lists only in-frame clones, some missing. This repertoire shows 15,000 to 25,000 clones, about 93% found once; its top ten account for roughly 4%. The CDR3 is 16 residues long. Deletions cut 2 bases from V and 4 bases from J, with 14 bases between. Germline assignment: CDR1 KGHSH and CDR2 LQKENI. Sequenced material: peripheral blood, taken before any cancer treatment. The receptor was derived from a male donor aged 60 or older with stage I squamous cell lung carcinoma. This rearrangement joins TRBV18 to TRBJ2-2; no clear D gene. The CDR3 nucleotides are TGTGCCAGCTCACCAAGGACCGGCGGTGGCACCGGGGAGCTGTTTTTT. Protein: CASSPRTGGGTGELFF.